This T cell receptor (beta chain) was sequenced in a study of blood T cell repertoires in COVID-19. Study information: PBMCs, B-cell-depleted T cells, or T cells provided the cDNA or gDNA that made up the material.

Germline lookup yields CDR1 SGHTA and CDR2 FQGNSA. V was trimmed by 6 bases and J by 1 base, leaving 9 bases between them. This CDR3 comprises 13 residues. Source study methods: By means of reference gene primer amplification, nucleated cell counts were estimated. Clones were read by immunoSEQ multiplex PCR, and TCRdb kept only the in-frame ones, dropping some. Clone size and V and J calls were adopted from that table, with D and trimming inferred from the DNA. The top ten clones hold roughly 1.3% of a sample with some 300,000 clones, around 90% of them seen once. The chain combines TRBV7-2 with TRBJ1-1, with D perhaps matching TRBD1 (5 bases). Sequencing was performed on peripheral blood. The TCR comes from a man aged 65 to 79 with acute or convalescent COVID-19. In DNA form, the CDR3 reads TGTGCCAGCAGTAGGGGTCCGAACACTGAAGCTTTCTTT. Translation gives CASSRGPNTEAFF.